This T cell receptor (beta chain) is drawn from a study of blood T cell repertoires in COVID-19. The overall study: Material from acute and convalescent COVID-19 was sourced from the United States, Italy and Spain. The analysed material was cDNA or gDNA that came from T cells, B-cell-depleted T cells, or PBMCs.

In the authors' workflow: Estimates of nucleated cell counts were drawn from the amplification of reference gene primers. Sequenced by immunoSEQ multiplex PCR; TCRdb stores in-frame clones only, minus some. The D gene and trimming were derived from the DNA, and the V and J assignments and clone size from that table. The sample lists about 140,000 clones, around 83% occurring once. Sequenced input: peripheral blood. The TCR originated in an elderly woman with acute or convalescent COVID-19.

The CDR3 region has the DNA TGTGCCAGCAGCCGACTAGCGGGGATGATCTTCTCCTACAATGAGCAGTTCTTC. Encoded protein: CASSRLAGMIFSYNEQFF. This sequence joins TRBV28 and TRBJ2-1, with TRBD2 matching 11 bases. CDR3 length equals 18 residues. Germline CDR1 reads MDHEN; CDR2 reads SYDVKM. The ends lost 6 bases at V and 0 bases at J; junction bases unmatched: 10. Based on the CDR3 plus reference TRBV28 and TRBJ2-1, the full variable domain is DVKVTQSSRYLVKRTGEKVFLECVQDMDHENMFWYRQDPGLGLRLIYFSYDVKMKEKGDIPEGYSVSREKKERFSLILESASTNQTSMYLCASSRLAGMIFSYNEQFFGPGTRLTVL.